The rows below give T cell receptor beta chains drawn from one sample of a study of graft-versus-host responses after intestinal transplantation. Assay used: immunoSEQ multiplex PCR; TCRdb lists only in-frame clones, some missing. The sample has roughly 56,000 clones, about 93% seen once. The sequencing used PBMCs, collected 118 to 130 days after intestinal transplantation. These receptors were obtained from a human patient who received an intestinal transplant, so some T cells may come from the graft donor. Both conserved end residues are part of each CDR3. The D gene is left open where the match is weak. Size is stated for part of the rows, as once, few or many counts, or as a class when the clone is expanded.

>TRBJ2-1|.|once|TRBV10-3
CAISEAALSYNEQFF
TGTGCCATCAGTGAGGCAGCCCTCTCCTACAATGAGCAGTTCTTC
>TRBJ2-5|.|.|TRBV6-1
CASSEEALRTQYF
TGTGCCAGCAGTGAAGAGGCCCTCCGGACCCAGTACTTC
>TRBJ1-2|TRBD1|.|TRBV6-5
CASSLTGETYGYTF
TGTGCCAGCAGCCTGACAGGGGAAACCTATGGCTACACCTTC
>TRBJ2-3|.|.|TRBV7-9
CASSPSSVALVFGTDTQYF
TGTGCCAGCAGCCCCTCATCAGTGGCCCTAGTATTCGGCACAGATACGCAGTATTTT
>TRBJ2-7|.|.|TRBV6-6
CASSYEGGPSYEQYF
TGTGCCAGCAGTTACGAGGGAGGTCCGAGCTACGAGCAGTACTTC
>TRBJ1-6|TRBD1|.|TRBV6-1
CASSRGGRGNSPLHF
TGTGCCAGCAGCCGGGGGGGCAGGGGGAATTCACCCCTCCACTTT
>TRBJ2-7|TRBD2|.|TRBV10-2
CASRGLAGREKQYF
TGCGCCAGCAGAGGACTAGCGGGGAGAGAAAAGCAGTACTTC
>TRBJ2-1|TRBD2|.|TRBV5-4
CASSLARPSGGDEQFF
TGTGCCAGCAGCTTGGCCAGGCCTAGCGGGGGGGATGAGCAGTTCTTC
>TRBJ2-2|.|.|TRBV13
CAAKRGVGNTGELFF
TGTGCCGCGAAACGCGGGGTTGGCAACACCGGGGAGCTGTTTTTT
>TRBJ2-7|.|.|TRBV5-1
CASSFPSDSYEQYF
TGCGCCAGCAGCTTTCCTAGCGACTCCTACGAGCAGTACTTC
>TRBJ2-7|TRBD1|.|TRBV19
CASSIGQGAFNEQYF
TGTGCCAGTAGTATCGGACAGGGGGCTTTTAACGAGCAGTACTTC
>TRBJ2-7|.|.|TRBV30
CAWSGPPDPGRMGQYF
TGTGCCTGGAGCGGACCTCCGGACCCTGGTAGAATGGGGCAGTACTTC
>TRBJ2-1|.|.|TRBV6-1
CASSERGEQFF
TGTGCCAGCAGTGAACGGGGAGAGCAGTTCTTC
>TRBJ2-5|TRBD1|.|TRBV2
CASSGWTGQETQYF
TGTGCCAGCAGTGGGTGGACAGGCCAAGAGACCCAGTACTTC
>TRBJ2-7|TRBD2|.|TRBV6-5
CASSASGGAYEQYF
TGTGCCAGCAGCGCTAGCGGAGGGGCCTACGAGCAGTACTTC
>TRBJ2-3|TRBD2|.|TRBV7-2
CATRGRGGSDTQYF
TGTGCCACCCGAGGGCGGGGGGGCTCAGATACGCAGTATTTT
>TRBJ2-3|TRBD1|once|TRBV4-2
CASSQEGGWTDTQYF
TGTGCCAGCAGCCAAGAAGGGGGCTGGACAGATACGCAGTATTTT
>TRBJ2-5|.|.|TRBV7-8
CASSLANQETQYF
TGTGCCAGCAGCTTGGCAAACCAAGAGACCCAGTACTTC
>TRBJ2-2|TRBD1|.|TRBV5-8
CASTSYRDRNTGELFF
TGTGCCAGCACCTCTTACCGGGACAGGAACACCGGGGAGCTGTTTTTT
>TRBJ2-2|.|once|TRBV5-1
CVSSYGNAGELFF
TGCGTCAGCAGCTATGGGAACGCCGGGGAGCTGTTTTTT
>TRBJ1-4|TRBD1|.|TRBV6-5
CASKEQGYLGEKLFF
TGTGCCAGCAAAGAACAGGGGTATTTGGGTGAAAAACTGTTTTTT
>TRBJ2-5|TRBD1|.|TRBV29-1
CSANSRDRVQETQYF
TGCAGCGCCAATTCCCGGGACAGGGTTCAAGAGACCCAGTACTTC
>TRBJ2-3|TRBD2|.|TRBV10-3
CAISGGGRATDTQYF
TGTGCCATCAGTGGAGGCGGGAGGGCCACAGATACGCAGTATTTT
>TRBJ2-7|.|.|TRBV27
CASSFAVGESYEQYF
TGTGCCAGCAGTTTCGCCGTGGGGGAATCCTACGAGCAGTACTTC
>TRBJ2-6|.|.|TRBV21-1
CASRCKLLQQSRANVLTF
TGTGCCAGCAGATGCAAGTTGCTACAACAAAGTCGGGCCAACGTCCTGACTTTC
>TRBJ2-1|TRBD2|once|TRBV19
CASSPSGTMTYNEQFF
TGTGCCAGTAGCCCTTCTGGGACTATGACCTACAATGAGCAGTTCTTC
>TRBJ2-5|.|.|TRBV11-2
CAAGGIQETQYF
TGTGCCGCTGGGGGGATCCAAGAGACCCAGTACTTC
>TRBJ2-3|TRBD2|.|TRBV7-2
CASSRSGGSTDTQYF
TGTGCCAGCAGCCGCAGCGGGGGCAGCACAGATACGCAGTATTTT
>TRBJ2-7|.|.|TRBV5-6
CASSLEWGGYEQYF
TGTGCCAGCAGCTTGGAATGGGGAGGCTACGAGCAGTACTTC
>TRBJ2-1|TRBD1|.|TRBV19
CASSIGTGSYNEQFF
TGTGCCAGTAGTATTGGGACAGGGTCTTACAATGAGCAGTTCTTC
>TRBJ2-1|.|.|TRBV2
CASNQEALGNEQFF
TGTGCCAGCAACCAGGAGGCTTTAGGGAATGAGCAGTTCTTC